The 10 T cell receptor beta chains below were found in one sample sequenced in a study of T cells after yellow fever vaccination. Via MiXCR, TCRdb re-called the 5' RACE reads, giving one row per CDR3 protein. Of hundreds of thousands of distinct CDR3 sequences in the sample, 9% to 15% are singletons; the top ten hold about 16%. The specimen was PBMCs, collected on the day of the yellow fever booster vaccination. The receptors here all came from a man aged 25-40 years who received the YFV17D yellow fever vaccine.

This clonotype has a handful of counts. This sequence joins TRBV28 and TRBJ1-1; 9 bases match TRBD1. The V gene's germline CDR1 is MDHEN and CDR2 SYDVKM. The CDR3 has 13 amino acids. J lost 3 bases, V lost 7 bases, and 3 bases had no gene match. For the CDR3, the DNA is TGTGCCAGCACCAGGACAGGGGACACTGAAGCTTTCTTT. This translates into CASTRTGDTEAFF.

This clonotype was recorded many times. V and J are TRBV15 and TRBJ2-7; the D call may be TRBD1 or TRBD2 (5 bases each). CDR3 size: 15 residues. The V end lost 1 base, the J end lost 2 bases, and 12 bases lay between the germline ends. CDR1 is LNHNV, CDR2 YYDKDF, per germline (reference sequence). In DNA, the CDR3 is TGTGCCACCAGCAGAGTCGGGATGGGGCCCTACGAGCAGTACTTC. It codes for CATSRVGMGPYEQYF. The full variable domain, rest sourced from reference TRBV15 and TRBJ2-7, is DAMVIQNPRYQVTQFGKPVTLSCSQTLNHNVMYWYQQKSSQAPKLLFHYYDKDFNNEADTPDNFQSRRPNTSFCFLDIRSPGLGDTAMYLCATSRVGMGPYEQYFGPGTRLTVT.

The chain joins TRBV4-3 to TRBJ2-7, with a possible D match to TRBD2 (7 bases). The V gene's germline CDR1 is LGHNA and CDR2 YSLEER. V was shortened by 1 base and J by 8 bases, with 12 bases between the two germline ends. The CDR3 is 13 amino acids. The DNA for the CDR3 is TGCGCCAGCAGCCAAGCTCGGGGGGCCAAGCAGTACTTC. This gives the protein CASSQARGAKQYF.

The chain couples TRBV12-3 or TRBV12-4 to TRBJ2-2; D possibly corresponds to TRBD2 (5 bases). V lost 6 bases and J lost 5, with 13 bases in between. This CDR3 contains 14 residues. CDR3 bases: TGTGCCAGCAGACCCCAACGGGGTACCGGGGAGCTGTTTTTT. This encodes CASRPQRGTGELFF.

This clonotype was seen ten or more times. This CDR3 reads CASSLGGQSYEQYF. In DNA form, the CDR3 reads TGTGCCAGCAGCTTAGGTGGCCAGAGCTACGAGCAGTACTTC. The chain is built from TRBV7-2 and TRBJ2-7, with D unresolved. The CDR3 consists of 14 residues. Trimming removed 1 base at V and 3 bases at J, with 10 bases between. Germline V lookup: CDR1 SGHTA, CDR2 FQGNSA.

This clonotype was picked up a small number of times. The chain carries TRBV28 and TRBJ2-1; D is perhaps TRBD1 (6 bases). This CDR3 is built from 13 residues. Germline CDR1 and CDR2: MDHEN and SYDVKM. V was trimmed by 6 bases and J by 7 bases, leaving 13 bases between them. The CDR3: CASRDSDGNEQFF. The CDR3 DNA sequence: TGTGCCAGCAGGGACAGTGACGGGAATGAGCAGTTCTTC.

This clonotype came up a few times. The chain links TRBV9 to TRBJ2-4; D possibly corresponds to TRBD2 (6 bases). V lost 0 bases, J lost 8 bases, and 15 bases lay in between. Per the germline V gene, CDR1 is SGDLS and CDR2 is YYNGEE. This CDR3 is 15 amino acids long. The CDR3 protein is CASSVGRGPSDIQYF. The CDR3 DNA follows: TGTGCCAGCAGCGTAGGGAGGGGTCCCAGTGACATTCAGTACTTC.

Ten or more counts support this clonotype. The genes are TRBV7-8 and TRBJ2-7, with D perhaps matching TRBD2 (6 bases). The germline CDR1 and CDR2 sequences are SGHVS and FQNEAQ. The CDR3 totals 15 residues. V lost 2 bases to trimming and J lost 2 bases, with 13 bases between them. CDR3: CASSLRAGAAYEQYF. The CDR3 DNA reads as TGTGCCAGCAGCTTACGAGCGGGTGCCGCCTACGAGCAGTACTTC.

The V and J genes are TRBV2 and TRBJ1-2; D is uncertain. The CDR3 has 15 amino acids. V shed 4 bases and J shed 4 bases, with 16 bases lying between them. The V gene's germline CDR1 is SNHLY and CDR2 FYNNEI. CDR3 nucleotide sequence: TGTGCCAGCAGTGCGCCCGGACGGACGGGCTATGGCTACACCTTC. Amino acid sequence: CASSAPGRTGYGYTF.

The chain combines TRBV30 with TRBJ2-1; no definite D call. The CDR3 totals 13 residues. V gave up 0 bases and J gave up 6 bases, with 9 bases separating them. Germline CDR1 GTSNPN, CDR2 SVGIG (reference sequence). The CDR3 loop is CAWSVWRSNEQFF. In DNA form, the CDR3 reads TGTGCCTGGAGTGTGTGGCGGTCCAATGAGCAGTTCTTC. Supplemented by reference TRBV30 and TRBJ2-1, the full variable domain reads SQTIHQWPATLVQPVGSPLSLECTVEGTSNPNLYWYRQAAGRGLQLLFYSVGIGQISSEVPQNLSASRPQDRQFILSSKKLLLSDSGFYLCAWSVWRSNEQFFGPGTRLTVL.